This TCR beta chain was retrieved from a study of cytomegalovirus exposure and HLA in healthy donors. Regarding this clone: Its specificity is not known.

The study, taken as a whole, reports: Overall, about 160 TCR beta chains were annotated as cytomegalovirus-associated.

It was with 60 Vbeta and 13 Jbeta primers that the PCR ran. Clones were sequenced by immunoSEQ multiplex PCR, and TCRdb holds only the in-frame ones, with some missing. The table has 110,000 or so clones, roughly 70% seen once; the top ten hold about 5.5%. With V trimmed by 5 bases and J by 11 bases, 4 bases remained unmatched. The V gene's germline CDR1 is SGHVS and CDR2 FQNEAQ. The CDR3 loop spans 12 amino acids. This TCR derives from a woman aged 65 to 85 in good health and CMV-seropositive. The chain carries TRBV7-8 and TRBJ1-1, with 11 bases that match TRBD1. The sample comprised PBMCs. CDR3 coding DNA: TGTGCCAGCAGCGGACAGGGGGCGTATGCTTTCTTT. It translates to CASSGQGAYAFF.